This TCR beta chain is drawn from a study of blood T cell repertoires in COVID-19. Whole-study context: T cells, B-cell-depleted T cells, or PBMCs supplied cDNA or gDNA.

The CDR3 extends over 18 amino acids. V gave up 3 bases and J gave up 3 bases; unmatched junction bases: 13. CDR1 and CDR2 from the germline V gene are LNHDA and SQIVND (reference sequence). In the original workflow: Amplification of reference gene primers was used by the study to estimate nucleated cell counts. The protocol was immunoSEQ multiplex PCR, while the TCRdb copy is restricted to in-frame clones and leaves out a portion. That table is the source of V, J and clone size, and D and trimming were worked out from the DNA. Of some 42,000 clones in the sample, 70% to 90% were seen once. This sequence was found in a human donor in a cohort sampled during active COVID-19. The sample was peripheral blood. V is TRBV19 and J is TRBJ2-2, with TRBD1 identical over 7 bases. In DNA, the CDR3 is TGTGCCAGTAGTATCGGGACAGTGAGAACCTTTTACACCGGGGAGCTGTTTTTT. Its translation is CASSIGTVRTFYTGELFF.